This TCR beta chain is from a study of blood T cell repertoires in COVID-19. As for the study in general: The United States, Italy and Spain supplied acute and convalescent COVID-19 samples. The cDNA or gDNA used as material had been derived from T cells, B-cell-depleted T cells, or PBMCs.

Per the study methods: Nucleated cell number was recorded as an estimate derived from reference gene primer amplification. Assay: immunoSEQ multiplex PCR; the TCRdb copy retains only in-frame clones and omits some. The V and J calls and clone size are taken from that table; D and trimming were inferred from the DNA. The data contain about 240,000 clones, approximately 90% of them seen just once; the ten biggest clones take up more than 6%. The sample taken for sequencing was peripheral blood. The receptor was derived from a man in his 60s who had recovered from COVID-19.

In DNA form, the CDR3 reads TGTGCCAGCAGCCCGGACAGGAATAACTATGGCTACACCTTC. Its protein product is CASSPDRNNYGYTF. The J gene is TRBJ1-2, the V gene TRBV5-4; 7 bases are shared with TRBD1. Germline V gene lookup returns CDR1 SGHNT and CDR2 YYREEE (reference sequence). This CDR3 is 14 amino acids long. V lost 4 bases, J lost 1 base, and 4 bases stayed unmatched.